This TCR beta chain was captured by sequencing in a study of blood T cell repertoires in COVID-19 (dated by TCRdb to about 2020). Concerning the study at large: Collaborator samples came from the United States, Italy and Spain and covered acute and convalescent phases of COVID-19. HLA class I and class II types, where available, came from metadata supplied by the sample provider rather than from assay-based typing. Nearly every sample came with metadata listing a de-identified subject ID, COVID-19 status, age in years and sex. Samples came from the ongoing ImmuneRACE study (first 160 participants) plus 1,254 subjects from 6 global collaborators. The repertoires were made available in a free public database intended to serve as a resource for research on the immune response to SARS-CoV-2. The prospective study material was composed of cDNA or gDNA derived from T cells, B-cell-depleted T cells, or PBMCs. The dataset comprised deeply sampled blood TCRbeta repertoires from subjects exposed to, actively infected with, or recovered from COVID-19.

As concerns this clone: This clone's antigen is unknown. Per-nucleotide qualities are absent, and no much larger clonotype sits a single base away.

TCRbeta CDR3 regions were amplified from genomic DNA using the immunoSEQ Assay, a bias-controlled multiplex PCR. Per the source publication's procedure: Nucleated cell counts per sample were estimated from amplification of reference gene primers within the assay. To quantify the absolute abundance of each unique TCRbeta CDR3 rearrangement, sequence reads were collapsed and filtered. For each sample, productive Simpson clonality was calculated as the square root of Simpson's diversity index over productive rearrangements. TCRdb carries this immuneACCESS record with in-frame sequences only. Its versions omit some clonotypes, under half of them owing to an unresolved V gene in the studies checked, with the rest unexplained. For V, J and clone size, that table is used; D and trimming come from the DNA. The sample records about 170,000 clones, about 88% of which are singletons. The ten largest clones represent 20% to 30% of the sample.

Beyond this particular receptor, the publication reports: Clinical and demographic metadata were provided uncurated, with the amount varying by source and participant.

Whole blood was collected in K2EDTA tubes by collaborating institutions according to the institutions' own protocols. For TCRbeta analysis, collaborator samples were shipped as frozen whole blood, as isolated PBMCs, or as DNA extracted from either sample type. The TCR originated in a man aged 55-75 years with acute or convalescent COVID-19. What was sequenced was peripheral blood.

The encoded CDR3 is CASSRQDNYGYTF. In nucleotides, the sequence is TGCGCCAGCAGCAGACAGGATAACTATGGCTACACCTTC. The sequence is built from TRBV5-1 and TRBJ1-2, with TRBD1 perhaps the D gene, on 6 matching bases. From cysteine to phenylalanine, the CDR3 is 13 amino acids long. Kept here is only the CDR3 DNA, which spans 39 bases and is read in frame from base 1. CDR1 and CDR2 are read off the germline V gene as SGHRS and YFSETQ. V is clipped by 4 bases and J by 1 base, and the sequence between their germline boundaries is 8 bases long.